This T cell receptor beta chain comes out of a study of graft-versus-host responses after intestinal transplantation. Study details: As for transplant type, recipients had multivisceral, liver-intestinal, or isolated intestinal grafts. Study-level points and caveats: Patients who carried graft-donor T cell macrochimerism also had high graft-versus-host to host-versus-graft clonal ratios in their allografts.

Germline-derived CDR1 and CDR2 are LGHNA and YNFKEQ. This CDR3 has 19 amino acids. V lost 0 bases and J lost 7; bases outside the gene matches: 19. Responders that carried the CFSE label, roughly 200,000 of them, were plated with roughly 200,000 irradiated, violet-dye-labeled stimulator cells. Repertoires were generated with immunoSEQ multiplex PCR, while TCRdb's copy carries only in-frame clones and drops some. The sample yields about 19,000 clones, roughly 40% seen once. The input for sequencing was alloreactive CD4+ T cells from a mixed lymphocyte reaction culture, taken before transplantation. Subset indicated: CFSE-low proliferating T cells sorted from approximately 6-day pre-transplant mixed lymphocyte reaction (GvH or HvG direction). V gene TRBV4-2 combines with J gene TRBJ2-5; 8 bases map to TRBD2. This clonotype originated in a human patient who was an organ donor for intestinal transplantation. The CDR3 reads CASSQEHLEASGFDRTQYF. In nucleotides, the CDR3 is TGTGCCAGCAGCCAAGAGCATTTGGAGGCTAGCGGGTTCGATCGGACCCAGTACTTC.